This T cell receptor beta chain was identified during a study of T-cell memory formation after mild COVID-19. Study-wide findings and caveats: Largely, contracting CD4+ clones fell within CM and EM, and contracting CD8+ clones within EMRA.

TCRdb called the 5' RACE reads again in MiXCR, with one record for every CDR3 protein. The table has hundreds of thousands of distinct CDR3 sequences, 15% to 20% seen once. Germline CDR1 SGHRS, CDR2 YFSETQ. The CDR3 totals 12 residues. Trimming removed 7 bases from V and 3 bases from J, with 7 bases in between. This clonotype has at least ten counts. Its antigen is undetermined. This chain connects TRBV5-1 to TRBJ2-2; no clear D. This clonotype originated in an adult woman who had mild COVID-19 (a few samples of this study predate the infection). Cell type and time point are not known. The sequencing input was PBMCs or a T cell subset sorted from them (not recorded which). For the CDR3, the DNA is TGCGCCAGCTTCGAGGACACCGGGGAGCTGTTTTTT. Its translation is CASFEDTGELFF.